This T cell receptor beta chain was retrieved from a study of blood T cell repertoires in COVID-19. The data were produced by immunoSEQ multiplex PCR, yet TCRdb's version contains in-frame clones alone and is incomplete. The repertoire has approximately 58,000 clones, about 79% of them found once; the top ten carry 5.6%. Germline V gives CDR1 SGHRS, CDR2 YFSETQ. The CDR3 runs to 13 residues. The ends lost 4 bases at V and 3 bases at J; junction bases unmatched: 4. The clonotype originates from a woman aged 55-75 years with acute or convalescent COVID-19. Material: peripheral blood. The genes are TRBV5-1 and TRBJ2-7; 7 nucleotides align to TRBD1. CDR3 loop: CASSPRTGYEQYF. DNA of the CDR3: TGCGCCAGCAGCCCCCGGACAGGCTACGAGCAGTACTTC.